These 18 T cell receptor beta chains originate from one sample sequenced in a study of cytotoxic CD8 clonotypes in ibrutinib-treated CLL (dated by TCRdb to about 2021). The time point label here, explained by the study, means: approximately eleven months on ibrutinib. The receptor library was made with the immunoSEQ multiplex PCR assay. TCRdb took over this immuneACCESS table, retaining in-frame rearrangements with V and J assigned. Such tables are incomplete; in checked studies, under half of the missing clones stem from an unresolved V gene, and the remainder is unexplained. The sample data list about 49,000 clones, and approximately 53% of these were observed just once. The top ten clonotypes cover about 30% of the sample. The sequencing used PBMCs, collected after 12 months of ibrutinib treatment. All receptors come from a human donor with chronic lymphocytic leukemia.

There are a few counts of this clone. V is TRBV27 and J is TRBJ2-5; 11 nucleotides match TRBD1. With V trimmed by 3 bases and J by 7 bases, 10 bases remained unmatched. Germline CDR1 and CDR2: MNHEY and SMNVEV (reference sequence). The CDR3 covers 16 residues. The CDR3 DNA reads TGTGCCAGCAGTTTCACCTCCGGGACAGGGGGTACGACCCAGTACTTC. This gives the protein CASSFTSGTGGTTQYF.

This chain uses TRBV27 with TRBJ2-7, with D hard to call. The germline CDR1 and CDR2 sequences are MNHEY and SMNVEV (reference sequence). There are 13 residues in the CDR3. The V end was cut by 4 bases, the J end by 4 bases, with 11 bases between. CDR3 sequence: CASSWASKYEQYF. CDR3 DNA: TGTGCCAGCAGTTGGGCATCGAAATACGAGCAGTACTTC.

This clone was recorded a few times. This rearrangement joins TRBV7-2 to TRBJ2-2; TRBD1 matches at 11 bases. Losses at the gene ends were 5 bases for V and 0 bases for J; bases not matched to a gene: 2. This CDR3 comprises 16 residues. From germline, CDR1 is SGHTA and CDR2 FQGNSA. The CDR3 loop reads CASSRTGGANTGELFF. CDR3 sequence (DNA): TGTGCCAGCAGCAGGACAGGGGGCGCGAACACCGGGGAGCTGTTTTTT.

V usage is TRBV6-6 and J usage is TRBJ1-4; 8 bases line up with TRBD1. CDR1 MNHNY and CDR2 SVGAGI come from the germline V gene (reference sequence). The V segment lost 3 bases and the J segment 7 bases; nucleotides outside the gene matches: 4. CDR3 length: 14 residues. The CDR3: CASSYRTGIEKLFF. CDR3 coding DNA: TGTGCCAGCAGTTATAGGACAGGGATTGAAAAACTGTTTTTT.

This clone turned up a few times. This chain joins TRBV6-1 and TRBJ1-5, with D perhaps matching TRBD1 (5 bases). The CDR3 runs to 15 residues. Germline CDR1 is MNHNS and CDR2 is SASEGT. V lost 2 bases and J 4 bases, leaving 12 bases between the germline ends. The CDR3 region is CASSEIWAGNQPQHF. CDR3 in DNA: TGTGCCAGCAGTGAAATCTGGGCAGGGAATCAGCCCCAGCATTTT.

The chain links TRBV29-1 to TRBJ2-1; possible D gene TRBD2, 5 bases. Trimming took off 3 bases at V and 8 bases at J, with 11 bases between the two ends. CDR1 SQVTM and CDR2 ANQGSEA come from the germline V gene. The CDR3 runs to 12 residues. CDR3 sequence (DNA): TGCAGCGTTGACACGGGGATCCATGAGCAGTTCTTC. Protein product: CSVDTGIHEQFF.

The rearrangement links TRBV7-8 to TRBJ2-4, with D hard to call. Looked up from germline, CDR1 is SGHVS and CDR2 is FQNEAQ. CDR3 length equals 14 residues. V was shortened by 4 bases and J by 7 bases, with 14 bases between the two germline ends. The CDR3 nucleotides are TGTGCCAGCAGCTCCCTAAGACTCCATAACATTCAGTACTTC. Translating gives CASSSLRLHNIQYF.

The chain is built from TRBV7-2 and TRBJ2-5; 9 positions match TRBD2. The CDR3 totals 15 residues. The trim removed 8 bases at V and 4 bases at J, leaving 11 bases unmatched. The germline V gene encodes CDR1 SGHTA and CDR2 FQGNSA. This chain's CDR3 is CASEPGLAGTETQYF. The CDR3 region has the DNA TGTGCCAGCGAGCCCGGGCTAGCGGGAACAGAGACCCAGTACTTC.

V and J are TRBV5-6 and TRBJ2-2, with 10 positions matching TRBD1. Germline trimming cut 3 bases from V and 4 bases from J; bases unmatched to any gene: 12. The CDR3 has 18 amino acids. Looked up from germline, CDR1 is SGHDT and CDR2 is YYEEEE. The CDR3 spells CASSSTKGTGVFTGELFF. In DNA form, the CDR3 reads TGTGCCAGCAGCTCGACAAAAGGGACAGGGGTTTTCACCGGGGAGCTGTTTTTT.

This clone was found a few times. The chain links TRBV19 to TRBJ1-2; weak D call: TRBD1 (6 bases). CDR3 length equals 13 residues. V lost 10 bases and J lost 7, with 19 bases in between. Germline CDR1 and CDR2: LNHDA and SQIVND (reference sequence). DNA of the CDR3: TGTGCCACCCGACCGGGGGGGCGCGGTGGCTACACCTTC. Residues: CATRPGGRGGYTF.

The rearrangement links TRBV5-1 to TRBJ1-4; D ambiguous. This CDR3 comprises 17 residues. The V end lost 5 bases, the J end lost 8 bases, and 25 bases lay between the germline ends. Germline CDR1 and CDR2: SGHRS and YFSETQ. The DNA of the CDR3 is TGCGCCAGCAGTTTGTCACTCAGCGCCTACCCGGACGAAAAACTGTTTTTT. This sequence encodes CASSLSLSAYPDEKLFF.

V usage is TRBV28 and J usage is TRBJ2-7; maybe TRBD1 (6 bases). V lost 6 bases and J 0 bases, leaving 12 bases between the germline ends. The CDR3 consists of 14 residues. Germline V lookup: CDR1 MDHEN, CDR2 SYDVKM. This chain's CDR3 is CASRGGGSSYEQYF. The CDR3 DNA sequence: TGTGCCAGCAGAGGGGGTGGGAGCTCCTACGAGCAGTACTTC.

This clone was recorded a few times. This chain connects TRBV11-3 to TRBJ2-2; possible D gene TRBD1, 5 bases. Germline CDR1 reads SGHNT; CDR2 reads YENEEA. The germline V and J ends were trimmed by 1 base and 4 bases, with 13 bases remaining between them. This CDR3 is built from 16 residues. The CDR3 coding sequence is TGTGCCAGCAGCTTAGGAGGTCAGGGTAGCACCGGGGAGCTGTTTTTT. Its protein is CASSLGGQGSTGELFF.

In its sample, this clone was seen a few times. J is TRBJ1-1 and V is TRBV18, with a tentative D call TRBD1 (5 bases). V gave up 3 bases and J gave up 3 bases, with 11 bases separating them. Germline CDR1 and CDR2: KGHSH and LQKENI. The CDR3 extends over 14 amino acids. The CDR3 coding sequence is TGTGCCAGCTCACCCGGGACGGACTACACTGAAGCTTTCTTT. Its translation is CASSPGTDYTEAFF.

The V and J genes are TRBV7-9 and TRBJ2-1; D perhaps matches TRBD2 (7 bases). Trimming pared 5 bases from V and 2 bases from J, leaving 22 bases between. The CDR3 covers 18 residues. Germline CDR1 and CDR2: SEHNR and FQNEAQ (reference sequence). Here the CDR3 reads CASSRRGAGAGPYNEQFF. The CDR3 coding sequence is TGTGCCAGCAGCCGACGGGGGGCGGGCGCGGGACCCTACAATGAGCAGTTCTTC.

The chain has TRBV9 and TRBJ2-7; 7 positions agree with TRBD2. The ends lost 4 bases at V and 4 bases at J; junction bases unmatched: 11. CDR3 length: 15 amino acids. Per the germline V gene, CDR1 is SGDLS and CDR2 is YYNGEE. CDR3 region: CASSSMGEGRYEQYF. The CDR3 DNA reads TGTGCCAGCAGCTCCATGGGGGAGGGCCGGTACGAGCAGTACTTC.

The chain combines TRBV11-1 with TRBJ1-1; perhaps TRBD1 as D (6 bases). Germline V gene sequence: CDR1 SGHAT, CDR2 FQDESV (reference sequence). This CDR3 comprises 15 residues. Trimming took off 1 base at V and 2 bases at J, with 11 bases between the two ends. CDR3 nucleotide sequence: TGTGCCAGCAGCTTAGTTGGCAGGGGTAACACTGAAGCTTTCTTT. Protein product: CASSLVGRGNTEAFF.

The chain couples TRBV5-1 to TRBJ1-4; TRBD1 might be the D (6 bases). The germline CDR1 and CDR2 sequences are SGHRS and YFSETQ. The ends were cut back, 0 bases at V and 0 bases at J, with 9 bases in the middle. This CDR3 is 16 amino acids long. The CDR3 is CASSLVGTPTNEKLFF. Written as DNA, the CDR3 is TGCGCCAGCAGCTTGGTCGGGACACCAACTAATGAAAAACTGTTTTTT.